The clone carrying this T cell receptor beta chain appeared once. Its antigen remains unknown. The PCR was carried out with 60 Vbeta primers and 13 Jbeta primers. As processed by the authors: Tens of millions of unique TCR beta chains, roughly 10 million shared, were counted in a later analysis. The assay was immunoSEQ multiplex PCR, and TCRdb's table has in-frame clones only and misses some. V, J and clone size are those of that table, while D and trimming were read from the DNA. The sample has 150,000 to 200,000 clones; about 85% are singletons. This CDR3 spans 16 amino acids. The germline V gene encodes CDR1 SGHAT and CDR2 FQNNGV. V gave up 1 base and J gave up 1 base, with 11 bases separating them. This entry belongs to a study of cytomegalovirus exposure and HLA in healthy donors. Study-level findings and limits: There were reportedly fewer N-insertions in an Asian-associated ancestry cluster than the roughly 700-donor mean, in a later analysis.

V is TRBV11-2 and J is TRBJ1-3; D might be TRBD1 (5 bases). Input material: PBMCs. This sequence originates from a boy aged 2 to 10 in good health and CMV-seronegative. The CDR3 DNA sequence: TGTGCCAGCAGCTTAGTGAGGGGAGGATCTGGAAACACCATATATTTT. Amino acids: CASSLVRGGSGNTIYF.